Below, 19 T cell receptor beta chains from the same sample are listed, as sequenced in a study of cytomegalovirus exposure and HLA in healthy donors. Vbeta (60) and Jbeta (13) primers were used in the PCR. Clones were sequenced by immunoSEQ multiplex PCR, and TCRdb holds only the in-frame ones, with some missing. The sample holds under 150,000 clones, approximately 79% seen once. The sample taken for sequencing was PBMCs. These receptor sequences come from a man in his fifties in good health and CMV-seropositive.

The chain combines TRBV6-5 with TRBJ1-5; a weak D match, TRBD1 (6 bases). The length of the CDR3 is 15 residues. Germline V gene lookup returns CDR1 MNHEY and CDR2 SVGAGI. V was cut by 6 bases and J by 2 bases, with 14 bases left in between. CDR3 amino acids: CASRAGGLGNQPQHF. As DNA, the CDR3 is TGTGCCAGCAGGGCGGGGGGGCTGGGCAATCAGCCCCAGCATTTT.

The CDR3, as DNA: TGTGCCACTGGAGGGACAGCGAACACTGAAGCTTTCTTT. Its translation is CATGGTANTEAFF. The J gene is TRBJ1-1, the V gene TRBV11-2, with TRBD1 matching over 7 bases. The germline gives CDR1 SGHAT, CDR2 FQNNGV. CDR3 length: 13 amino acids. V shed 10 bases and J 1 base; nucleotides not matched to a gene: 6.

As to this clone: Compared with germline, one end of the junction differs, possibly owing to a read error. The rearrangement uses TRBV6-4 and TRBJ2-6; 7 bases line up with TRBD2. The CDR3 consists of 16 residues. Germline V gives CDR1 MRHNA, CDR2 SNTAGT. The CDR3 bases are TGTGCCAGCAGTGCACTAGCGAGCCCTGGGGTCAACGTCCTGACTTTC. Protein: CASSALASPGVNVLTF.

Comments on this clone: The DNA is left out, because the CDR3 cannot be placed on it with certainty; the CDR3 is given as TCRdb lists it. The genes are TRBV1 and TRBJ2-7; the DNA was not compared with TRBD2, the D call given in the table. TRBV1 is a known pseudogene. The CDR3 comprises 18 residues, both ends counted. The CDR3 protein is CTSSQGKVAGGNSYEQYF.

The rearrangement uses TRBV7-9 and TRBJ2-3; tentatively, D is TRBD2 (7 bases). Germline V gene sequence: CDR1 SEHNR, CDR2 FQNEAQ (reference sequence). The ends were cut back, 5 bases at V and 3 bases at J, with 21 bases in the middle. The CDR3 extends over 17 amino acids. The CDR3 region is CASSMNTGGLHTDTQYF. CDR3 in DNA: TGTGCCAGCAGCATGAATACGGGGGGCTTACATACAGATACGCAGTATTTT.

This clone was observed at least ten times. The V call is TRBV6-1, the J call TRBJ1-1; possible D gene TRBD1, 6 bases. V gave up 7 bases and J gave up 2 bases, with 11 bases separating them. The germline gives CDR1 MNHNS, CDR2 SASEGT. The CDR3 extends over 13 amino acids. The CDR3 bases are TGTGCCAGCAAGATCAGGGGAAACACTGAAGCTTTCTTT. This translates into CASKIRGNTEAFF.

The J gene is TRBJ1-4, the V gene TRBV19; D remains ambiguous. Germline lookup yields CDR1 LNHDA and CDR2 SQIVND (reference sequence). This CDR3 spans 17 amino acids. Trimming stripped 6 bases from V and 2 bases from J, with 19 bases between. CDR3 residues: CASRGRGSLKTNEKLFF. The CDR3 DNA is TGTGCCAGTAGGGGGAGAGGGTCCCTCAAGACTAATGAAAAACTGTTTTTT.

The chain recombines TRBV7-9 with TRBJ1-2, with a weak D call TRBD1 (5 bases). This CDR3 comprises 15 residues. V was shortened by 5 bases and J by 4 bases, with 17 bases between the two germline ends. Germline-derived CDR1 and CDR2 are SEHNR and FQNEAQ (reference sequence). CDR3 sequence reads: CASSPSTAYAYGYTF. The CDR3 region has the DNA TGTGCCAGCAGCCCGTCGACAGCGTACGCCTATGGCTACACCTTC.

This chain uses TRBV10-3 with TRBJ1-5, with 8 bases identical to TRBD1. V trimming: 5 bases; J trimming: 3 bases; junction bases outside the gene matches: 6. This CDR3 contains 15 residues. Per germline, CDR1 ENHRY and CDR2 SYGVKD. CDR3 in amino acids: CAISPTGGANQPQHF. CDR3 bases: TGTGCCATCAGTCCAACAGGGGGTGCCAATCAGCCCCAGCATTTT.

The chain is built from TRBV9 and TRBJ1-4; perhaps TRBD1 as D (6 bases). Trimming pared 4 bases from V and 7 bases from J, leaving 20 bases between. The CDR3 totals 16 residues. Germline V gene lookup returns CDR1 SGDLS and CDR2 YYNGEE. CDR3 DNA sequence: TGTGCCAGCAGCCCCCGGGGTGGGGGCCAGGGTGAAAAACTGTTTTTT. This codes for CASSPRGGGQGEKLFF.

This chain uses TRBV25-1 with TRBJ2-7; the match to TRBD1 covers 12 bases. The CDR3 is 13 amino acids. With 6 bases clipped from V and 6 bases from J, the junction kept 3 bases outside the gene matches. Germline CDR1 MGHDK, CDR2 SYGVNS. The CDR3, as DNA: TGTGCCAGCAGCGGGACAGGGGGCGGCGAGCAGTACTTC. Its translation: CASSGTGGGEQYF.

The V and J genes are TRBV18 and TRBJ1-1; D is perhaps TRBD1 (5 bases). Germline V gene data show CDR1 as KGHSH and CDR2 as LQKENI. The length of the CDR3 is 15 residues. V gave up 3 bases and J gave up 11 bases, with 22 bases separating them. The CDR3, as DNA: TGTGCCAGCTCACCTACTCTACAGGACCCCTTCAGTGCTTTCTTT. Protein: CASSPTLQDPFSAFF.

The CDR3 here is CASSGPPLAGGVDTQYF. CDR3 in DNA: TGTGCCAGCAGTGGACCCCCACTAGCGGGAGGGGTAGATACGCAGTATTTT. The chain links TRBV2 to TRBJ2-3; 13 nucleotides agree with TRBD2. In germline, CDR1 is SNHLY, CDR2 FYNNEI. CDR3 size: 17 residues. J was trimmed by 5 bases and V by 4 bases; bases with no gene match: 9.

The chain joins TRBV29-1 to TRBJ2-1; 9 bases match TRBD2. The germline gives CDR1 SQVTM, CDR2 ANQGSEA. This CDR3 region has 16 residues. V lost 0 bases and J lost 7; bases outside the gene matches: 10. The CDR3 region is CSVEDLASGRFNEQFF. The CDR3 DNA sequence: TGCAGCGTTGAAGATCTAGCCAGCGGGAGGTTTAATGAGCAGTTCTTC.

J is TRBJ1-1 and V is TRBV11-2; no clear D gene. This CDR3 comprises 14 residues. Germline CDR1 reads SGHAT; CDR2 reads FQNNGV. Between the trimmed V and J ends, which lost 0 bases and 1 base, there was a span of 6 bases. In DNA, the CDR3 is TGTGCCAGCAGCTTAGAACACCAGAACACTGAAGCTTTCTTT. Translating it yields CASSLEHQNTEAFF.

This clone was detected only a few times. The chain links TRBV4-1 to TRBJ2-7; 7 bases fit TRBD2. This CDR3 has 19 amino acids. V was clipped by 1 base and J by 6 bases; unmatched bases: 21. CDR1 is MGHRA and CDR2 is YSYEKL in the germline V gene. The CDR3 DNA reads TGCGCCAGCAGCCAAGTCGGGGGGAGAAGGCGAAACTCTCCGCTCGAGCAGTACTTC. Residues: CASSQVGGRRRNSPLEQYF.

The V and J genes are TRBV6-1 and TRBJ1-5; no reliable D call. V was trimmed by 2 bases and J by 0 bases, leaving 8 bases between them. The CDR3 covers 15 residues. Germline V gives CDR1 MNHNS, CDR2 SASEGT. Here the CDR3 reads CASSESSSSNQPQHF. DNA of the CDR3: TGTGCCAGCAGTGAATCATCCAGTAGCAATCAGCCCCAGCATTTT.

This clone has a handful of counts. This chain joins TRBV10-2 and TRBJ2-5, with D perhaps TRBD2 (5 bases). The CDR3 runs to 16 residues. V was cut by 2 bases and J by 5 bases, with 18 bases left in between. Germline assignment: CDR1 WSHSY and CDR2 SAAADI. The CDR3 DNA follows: TGCGCCAGCAGTGAGCCCCGGGAAAAGCTGAGGGAGACCCAGTACTTC. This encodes CASSEPREKLRETQYF.

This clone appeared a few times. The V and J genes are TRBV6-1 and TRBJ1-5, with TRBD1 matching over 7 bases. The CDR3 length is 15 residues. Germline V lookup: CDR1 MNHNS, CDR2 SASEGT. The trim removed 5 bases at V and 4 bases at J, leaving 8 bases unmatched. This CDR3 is CASSKTWDSNQPQHF. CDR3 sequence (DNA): TGTGCCAGCAGTAAAACCTGGGACAGTAATCAGCCCCAGCATTTT.